This T cell receptor beta chain was sequenced in a study of blood T cell repertoires in COVID-19. Using immunoSEQ multiplex PCR, the repertoire was profiled, and TCRdb retains in-frame clones only, with some absent. The sample has over 200,000 clones; 80% to 90% are singletons. Exposed participants came across a COVID-19 case within 2 weeks before study entry. The V gene end was trimmed by 6 bases and the J gene end by 8 bases; junction bases not matched to a gene: 3. Germline V gives CDR1 MDHEN, CDR2 SYDVKM. CDR3 length: 12 amino acids. This rearrangement joins TRBV28 to TRBJ1-4; 7 nucleotides line up with TRBD1. Input material: PBMCs or T cells enriched from blood (not recorded which). The clonotype was recovered from a woman in her 30s who had been exposed to COVID-19. The CDR3 spells CASSWTGEKLFF. In DNA form, the CDR3 reads TGTGCCAGCAGCTGGACAGGCGAAAAACTGTTTTTT.